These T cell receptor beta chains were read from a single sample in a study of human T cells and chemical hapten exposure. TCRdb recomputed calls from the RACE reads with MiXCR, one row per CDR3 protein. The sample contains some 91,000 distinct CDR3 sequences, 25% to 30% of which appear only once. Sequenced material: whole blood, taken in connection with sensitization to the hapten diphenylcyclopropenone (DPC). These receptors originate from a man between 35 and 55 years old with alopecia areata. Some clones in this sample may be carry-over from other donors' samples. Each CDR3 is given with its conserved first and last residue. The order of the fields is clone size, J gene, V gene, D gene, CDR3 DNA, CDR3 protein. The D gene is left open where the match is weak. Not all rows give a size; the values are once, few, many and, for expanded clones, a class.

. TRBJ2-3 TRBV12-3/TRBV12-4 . TGTGCCAGCAGTACCCTTGGGGGACCAATCACAGATACGCAGTATTTT CASSTLGGPITDTQYF
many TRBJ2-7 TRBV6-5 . TGTGCCAGCAGTTACTCGTCGGGGGACGATAGCTCCTACGAGCAGTACTTC CASSYSSGDDSSYEQYF
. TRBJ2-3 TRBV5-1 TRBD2 TGCGCCAGCAGCCAAGGCCGGACTAGCGGCACAGATACGCAGTATTTT CASSQGRTSGTDTQYF
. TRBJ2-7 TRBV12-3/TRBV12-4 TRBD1 TGTGCCAGCAGTTCAGGGGGCTCCGAGCAGTACTTC CASSSGGSEQYF
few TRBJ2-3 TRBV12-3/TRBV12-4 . TGTGCCAGCAGTTTTGAGCGGACAGTTTGGACAGATACGCAGTATTTT CASSFERTVWTDTQYF
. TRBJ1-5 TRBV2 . TGTGCCAGCAGAGTTTCAGTACCCAATCAGCCCCAGCATTTT CASRVSVPNQPQHF
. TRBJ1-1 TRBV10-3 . TGTGCCATCAGTGAGTCTCAGGACCCTGAAGCTTTCTTT CAISESQDPEAFF
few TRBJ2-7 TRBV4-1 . TGCGCCAGCAGCCAAACCGAATCGGTGCAGTACTTC CASSQTESVQYF
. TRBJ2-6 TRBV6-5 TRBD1 TGTGCCAGCTGGAGCTCGAGACAGGGTTACGGGGCCAACGTCCTGACTTTC CASWSSRQGYGANVLTF
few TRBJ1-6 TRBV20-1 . TGCAGTGCTAGAGATGGGGGACTTCGAGATTCACCCCTCCACTTT CSARDGGLRDSPLHF
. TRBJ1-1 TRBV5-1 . TGCGCCAGCAGGAGGGGCACTGAAGCTTTCTTT CASRRGTEAFF
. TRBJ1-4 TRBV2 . TGTGCCAGCCTTTACGCAACTAATGAAAAACTGTTTTTT CASLYATNEKLFF
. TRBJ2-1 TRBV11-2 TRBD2 TGTGCCAGCGAGCTTGGAGTAGCGGGAAGCAATGAGCAGTTCTTC CASELGVAGSNEQFF
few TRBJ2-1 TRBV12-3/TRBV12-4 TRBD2 TGTGCCAGCAGTGTACTAGCGGGGAGTCGGTCTGAGCAGTTCTTC CASSVLAGSRSEQFF
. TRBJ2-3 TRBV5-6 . TGTGCCAGCAGCTTGTTCGGACTAATGACTGACACAGATACGCAGTATTTT CASSLFGLMTDTDTQYF
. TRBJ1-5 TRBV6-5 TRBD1 TGTGCCAGCAGTTCTCTTCCGGGACAGGGGAGGTTGAACAATCAGCCCCAGCATTTT CASSSLPGQGRLNNQPQHF